The next 32 T cell receptor beta chains were all read from a single sample in a study of blood T cells in healthy people across ages (dated by TCRdb to about 2015). The library was obtained by 5' RACE. Sequencing was carried out with an Illumina HiSeq 2500. The second PCR ran for roughly 7 to 12 cycles and used a J-beta primer mix along with a sample-barcoded 5' primer. TCRdb redid the processing of the public reads, applying fastp at Q25 and MiXCR, and retained in-frame beta chains. Rows matching on CDR3 protein sequence are summarized as one entry with the most common DNA and genes. Within this sample are around 1.5 million distinct CDR3 sequences, with about 35% of them counted one time only. The ten largest clones take up around 11% of the sample. Specimen: blood. The receptors originated from a woman in her twenties or thirties in good health.

The V call is TRBV4-1, the J call TRBJ2-1; D possibly corresponds to TRBD1 (6 bases). CDR3 length: 17 amino acids. Looked up from germline, CDR1 is MGHRA and CDR2 is YSYEKL. The V end was cut by 0 bases, the J end by 0 bases, with 12 bases between. The DNA for the CDR3 is TGCGCCAGCAGCCAAGATCCCGGGACATTCTCCTACAATGAGCAGTTCTTC. Amino acid sequence: CASSQDPGTFSYNEQFF.

The chain joins TRBV12-3 or TRBV12-4 to TRBJ1-4, with a weak D call TRBD1 (5 bases). The CDR3 is made up of 15 amino acids. V was pared by 7 bases and J by 4 bases, with 16 bases between. The CDR3 sequence is CASNPGRHINEKLFF. Here the CDR3 DNA reads TGTGCCAGCAACCCGGGGCGACATATTAATGAAAAACTGTTTTTT.

This clonotype was found a few times. The chain employs TRBV12-3 or TRBV12-4 and TRBJ1-5; TRBD1 agrees at 7 bases. This CDR3 spans 15 amino acids. V lost 6 bases, J lost 7 bases, and 12 bases stayed unmatched. The CDR3 nucleotides read TGTGCCAGCAGCCAGGGGGAGGGGAGATACCAGCCCCAGCATTTT. Its protein product is CASSQGEGRYQPQHF.

This sequence joins TRBV28 and TRBJ2-7, with 8 bases aligning to TRBD1. The DNA end lines up better with TRBJ2-5; the J call may be wrong. Germline V gives CDR1 MDHEN, CDR2 SYDVKM. This CDR3 has 13 residues. CDR3 protein: CARQGANRETQYF. The CDR3 bases are TGTGCTAGGCAGGGGGCAAACCGGGAGACCCAGTACTTC.

The J gene is TRBJ1-2, the V gene TRBV24-1; D might be TRBD1 (6 bases). This CDR3 has 15 amino acids. V dropped 3 bases and J dropped 8 bases, with 18 bases sitting between them. The germline V gene encodes CDR1 KGHDR and CDR2 SFDVKD. The chain's CDR3 is CATSDPGRGAEGYTF. The CDR3 nucleotides read TGTGCCACCAGTGATCCGGGACGGGGGGCCGAAGGCTACACCTTC.

This clonotype was observed a handful of times. The chain employs TRBV14 and TRBJ2-7; tentatively, D is TRBD2 (5 bases). The CDR3 contains 16 residues. Trimming shortened V by 2 bases and J by 3 bases, and 17 bases separated the two germline ends. In germline, CDR1 is SGHDN, CDR2 FVKESK. The CDR3 sequence is CASSQPIGLGYYEQYF. The CDR3 DNA follows: TGTGCCAGCAGCCAACCTATAGGACTGGGCTACTACGAGCAGTACTTC.

This clonotype has just a few counts. J is TRBJ2-7 and V is TRBV6-5, with D possibly matching TRBD1 (5 bases). Germline V lookup: CDR1 MNHEY, CDR2 SVGAGI. This CDR3 is 14 amino acids long. The V and J ends lost 5 bases and 1 base respectively, with 12 bases between them. In DNA, the CDR3 is TGTGCCAGCAGTACCGCCAGGGTTTCCTACGAGCAGTACTTC. Protein: CASSTARVSYEQYF.

This clonotype was counted between two and nine times. This chain joins TRBV27 and TRBJ2-1; D uncertain. The CDR3 is 18 residues long. Germline loops: CDR1 MNHEY, CDR2 SMNVEV (reference sequence). The ends were cut back, 2 bases at V and 0 bases at J, with 17 bases in the middle. DNA for the CDR3: TGTGCCAGCAGTTTAGTAGCCCGCATGTCCAGCTCCTACAATGAGCAGTTCTTC. This sequence encodes CASSLVARMSSSYNEQFF.

CDR3 sequence: CASSQGIRTDTQYF. As DNA, the CDR3 is TGTGCCAGCAGCCAAGGGATACGGACAGATACGCAGTATTTT. The chain uses TRBV3-1 and TRBJ2-3; the D is unclear. The CDR3 sequence is 14 residues long. From germline, CDR1 is LGHDT and CDR2 YNNKEL (reference sequence). V was trimmed by 1 base and J by 3 bases, leaving 8 bases between them.

V and J are TRBV7-6 and TRBJ2-3; D is possibly TRBD2 (6 bases). Germline V gives CDR1 SGHVS, CDR2 FNYEAQ. The V end lost 5 bases, the J end lost 6 bases, and 33 bases lay between the germline ends. The CDR3 has 20 amino acids. The CDR3 loop is CASSPPPWRAAGPFRDTQYF. The CDR3 DNA reads TGTGCCAGCAGCCCCCCCCCGTGGAGAGCTGCGGGGCCTTTCAGGGATACGCAGTATTTT.

The rearrangement joins TRBV28 to TRBJ2-3; 10 nucleotides agree with TRBD2. The CDR3 is 16 amino acids. The germline V gene has CDR1 MDHEN and CDR2 SYDVKM. V lost 6 bases and J lost 2; bases outside the gene matches: 8. CDR3 protein: CASRERTSGNTDTQYF. CDR3 sequence (DNA): TGTGCCAGCAGGGAGAGGACTAGCGGAAACACAGATACGCAGTATTTT.

This chain connects TRBV3-1 to TRBJ2-7; the D gene is possibly TRBD2 (7 bases). Trimming cost V 4 bases and J 3 bases, with 16 bases left between them. Germline assignment: CDR1 LGHDT and CDR2 YNNKEL (reference sequence). CDR3 length equals 15 residues. CDR3 amino acids: CASSPLRGPFYEQYF. In DNA, the CDR3 is TGTGCCAGCAGCCCCCTGCGGGGGCCCTTCTACGAGCAGTACTTC.

This clonotype appeared a few times. The rearrangement joins TRBV4-1 to TRBJ1-1; D is unresolved. CDR1 and CDR2 from the germline V gene are MGHRA and YSYEKL. The CDR3 is made up of 13 amino acids. V lost 1 base and J lost 4, with 7 bases in between. The CDR3 sequence: CASSQADRTEAFF. The CDR3 region has the DNA TGCGCCAGCAGCCAAGCGGATCGCACTGAAGCTTTCTTT.

This clonotype was picked up a small number of times. The chain is built from TRBV5-1 and TRBJ2-6, with 8 bases identical to TRBD1. Trimming at V came to 4 bases and at J to 0 bases, leaving 12 bases not matched to a gene. The V gene's germline CDR1 is SGHRS and CDR2 YFSETQ. The CDR3 totals 19 residues. The CDR3 DNA is TGCGCCAGCAGCCTGAACCCCGGGACAGGACCCTCTGGGGCCAACGTCCTGACTTTC. Translated: CASSLNPGTGPSGANVLTF.

The J gene is TRBJ2-5, the V gene TRBV20-1; D perhaps matches TRBD2 (5 bases). The V end lost 5 bases, the J end lost 5 bases, and 12 bases lay between the germline ends. CDR3 size: 12 residues. Per the germline V gene, CDR1 is DFQATT and CDR2 is SNEGSKA (reference sequence). The CDR3 nucleotides read TGCAGTGCTTGCGGGCCGGGGGAGACCCAGTACTTC. Translated: CSACGPGETQYF.

This clonotype came up a few times. V usage is TRBV7-3 and J usage is TRBJ2-1; 7 bases line up with TRBD2. The length of the CDR3 is 12 residues. The germline CDR1 and CDR2 sequences are SGHTA and FQGTGA. Trimming removed 3 bases from V and 11 bases from J; junction bases left unmatched: 4. CDR3 protein: CASSFTGTKQFF. The CDR3 coding sequence is TGTGCCAGCAGCTTTACCGGGACTAAGCAGTTCTTC.

In its sample, this clonotype was seen a few times. V gene TRBV7-6 combines with J gene TRBJ2-3, with D hard to call. The CDR3 sequence is 16 residues long. The ends were cut back, 1 base at V and 2 bases at J, with 13 bases in the middle. Germline lookup yields CDR1 SGHVS and CDR2 FNYEAQ. Written as DNA, the CDR3 is TGTGCCAGCAGCTTAGGAGCTGGCAGACCCACAGATACGCAGTATTTT. Translation: CASSLGAGRPTDTQYF.

J is TRBJ2-3 and V is TRBV7-3, with TRBD2 as a possible D gene (5 bases). V was pared by 5 bases and J by 4 bases, with 13 bases between. The germline V gene encodes CDR1 SGHTA and CDR2 FQGTGA. The length of the CDR3 is 14 residues. The CDR3 loop reads CASSPGVDPDTQYF. The CDR3 region has the DNA TGTGCCAGCAGCCCCGGGGTTGACCCAGATACGCAGTATTTT.

V is TRBV20-1 and J is TRBJ1-4; TRBD1 agrees at 8 bases. V lost 5 bases to trimming and J lost 7 bases; unmatched junction nucleotides: 6. CDR3 length: 13 amino acids. Germline values: CDR1 DFQATT, CDR2 SNEGSKA (reference sequence). The CDR3 DNA reads TGCAGTGCTGTCAGGGGGCGCGGTGAAAAACTGTTTTTT. Translated: CSAVRGRGEKLFF.

The J gene is TRBJ1-2, the V gene TRBV7-9; D uncertain. Per germline, CDR1 SEHNR and CDR2 FQNEAQ (reference sequence). Trimming shortened V by 5 bases and J by 6 bases, and 16 bases separated the two germline ends. This CDR3 comprises 14 residues. The CDR3 DNA is TGTGCCAGCAGCCCCAGGCGAGGAGGTCATGGCTACACCTTC. This translates into CASSPRRGGHGYTF.

This rearrangement joins TRBV2 to TRBJ1-5; D ambiguous. Germline CDR1 SNHLY, CDR2 FYNNEI. V was trimmed by 3 bases and J by 4 bases, leaving 16 bases between them. This CDR3 has 16 residues. CDR3 nucleotide sequence: TGTGCCAGCAGTGAGCGGCGGGGTTGGTGGAATCAGCCCCAGCATTTT. Its protein is CASSERRGWWNQPQHF.

This clonotype was observed a few times. The CDR3 nucleotides read TGCGCCAGCAGCCAAGGGTACGGGATTGCATACAATGAGCAGTTCTTC. Amino acids: CASSQGYGIAYNEQFF. The rearrangement joins TRBV4-1 to TRBJ2-1; TRBD2 is a possible D gene (5 bases). The V and J ends lost 1 base and 4 bases respectively, with 14 bases between them. The CDR3 sequence is 16 residues long. Germline assignment: CDR1 MGHRA and CDR2 YSYEKL.

The chain carries TRBV12-3 or TRBV12-4 and TRBJ1-1, with a tentative D call TRBD1 (5 bases). Trimming shortened V by 6 bases and J by 1 base, and 21 bases separated the two germline ends. The CDR3 sequence is 17 residues long. CDR3 amino acids: CASSQGMKYTGNTEAFF. The CDR3 region has the DNA TGTGCCAGCAGCCAAGGGATGAAATACACAGGGAACACTGAAGCTTTCTTT.

The sample holds many counts of this clonotype. The gene calls are TRBV5-1 and TRBJ2-7, with D perhaps assigned TRBD1 or TRBD2 (6 bases each). This CDR3 has 13 amino acids. Trimming removed 4 bases at V and 1 base at J, with 9 bases between. CDR1 SGHRS and CDR2 YFSETQ come from the germline V gene. The CDR3 DNA sequence: TGCGCCAGCAGCGCGGGACATTCCTACGAGCAGTACTTC. Amino acids: CASSAGHSYEQYF.

The genes are TRBV20-1 and TRBJ1-2; D is undetermined. V dropped 2 bases and J dropped 5 bases, with 6 bases sitting between them. The V gene's germline CDR1 is DFQATT and CDR2 SNEGSKA (reference sequence). The CDR3 is made up of 11 amino acids. CDR3 DNA: TGCAGTGCTAGATCCGATTATGGCTACACCTTC. This codes for CSARSDYGYTF.

CDR3 protein: CSAYDRGEETQYF. The CDR3 DNA follows: TGCAGTGCTTACGACAGGGGCGAGGAGACCCAGTACTTC. The rearrangement uses TRBV20-1 and TRBJ2-5; 8 positions agree with TRBD1. Germline V CDR1 and CDR2: DFQATT, SNEGSKA (reference sequence). The CDR3 covers 13 residues. V shed 5 bases, J shed 5 bases, and the junction held 7 bases outside the gene matches.

The chain joins TRBV6-5 to TRBJ2-2, with D uncertain. Per germline, CDR1 MNHEY and CDR2 SVGAGI. This CDR3 spans 15 amino acids. V was cut by 9 bases and J by 2 bases, with 16 bases left in between. This CDR3 reads CASTNRAHNTGELFF. CDR3 in DNA: TGTGCCAGTACTAACCGGGCCCATAACACCGGGGAGCTGTTTTTT.

V gene TRBV5-5 combines with J gene TRBJ2-7; D is undetermined. The germline V gene encodes CDR1 SGHKS and CDR2 YYEKEE (reference sequence). Trimming left V 7 bases short and J 0 bases short, with 14 bases between. The CDR3 has 14 residues. The CDR3 nucleotides read TGTGCCAGCGAAATTAGAGACGGCTCCTACGAGCAGTACTTC. Its protein product is CASEIRDGSYEQYF.

The CDR3 bases are TGTGCCACCAGCGTTCCGGGAGGGCGCGGAGAGACCCAGTACTTC. Translation: CATSVPGGRGETQYF. The chain recombines TRBV24-1 with TRBJ2-5; TRBD2 matches 8 bases. The CDR3 has 15 amino acids. The V gene end was trimmed by 7 bases and the J gene end by 4 bases; junction bases not matched to a gene: 10. CDR1 is KGHDR, CDR2 SFDVKD, per germline.

This chain connects TRBV11-1 to TRBJ2-3; either TRBD1 or TRBD2 may supply D (5 bases each). Trimming removed 5 bases from V and 3 bases from J, with 15 bases in between. The CDR3 loop spans 15 amino acids. Germline V gene sequence: CDR1 SGHAT, CDR2 FQDESV (reference sequence). CDR3 sequence: CASSRGAPATDTQYF. The CDR3 DNA sequence: TGTGCCAGCAGCAGAGGGGCCCCGGCGACAGATACGCAGTATTTT.

This clonotype occurred a few times. The chain uses TRBV21-1 and TRBJ2-5; TRBD2 is the table's D call and was not checked against the DNA. TRBV21-1 is shown as a pseudogene. The CDR3 runs 18 residues. CDR3 protein: CASSSPRTSGSRQETQYF. The CDR3 DNA is TGTGCCAGCAGCTCCCCCCGCACTAGCGGGAGTCGTCAAGAGACCCAGTACTTC.

This rearrangement joins TRBV12-3 or TRBV12-4 to TRBJ2-3; D gene uncertain. This CDR3 has 15 amino acids. Between the trimmed V and J ends, which lost 3 bases and 4 bases, there was a span of 14 bases. CDR3 sequence (DNA): TGTGCCAGCAGTTTGAACGTCCCTCCCGCAGATACGCAGTATTTT. Its protein is CASSLNVPPADTQYF.